This T cell receptor (beta chain) is drawn from a study of vaccination and CD4 T cells after COVID-19. Study-level information: The post-vaccine samples came a median roughly 79 days after dose two (range 14 to 241). The authors gave control cultures a CEFX pool, an HIV-1 Nef pool, or no peptide.

The study sequenced cultured CD4+ T cell DNA using the Oncomine TCR Beta short-read assay. Using the QIAamp micro DNA kit, genomic DNA was extracted from the CD4+ T cells that had been cultured. One entry per CDR3 protein results from TCRdb running MiXCR on the PCR reads. The table lists about 17,000 distinct CDR3 sequences, almost 40% of them singletons. General observations from the study: Researchers report that a median roughly 86% of reactive clones in convalescent patients surfaced only post-vaccination.

The treatment was: roughly ten-day PBMC culture with coronavirus spike peptide pools or control peptides (ViraFEST assay). A few counts support this clonotype. Its antigen is currently unknown. V shed 1 base and J shed 0 bases, with 8 bases lying between them. Germline V gives CDR1 GTSNPN, CDR2 SVGIG (reference sequence). The CDR3 loop spans 14 amino acids. The material sequenced was CD4+ T cells from blood, cultured in vitro. This receptor was identified in a human donor who had recovered from COVID-19. The genes are TRBV30 and TRBJ2-3; D is uncertain. The CDR3: CAWSGGTSTDTQYF. The CDR3 DNA reads TGTGCCTGGAGTGGGGGAACTAGCACAGATACGCAGTATTTT.